This entry is about one T cell receptor delta chain. This clone was seen a single time. No antigen is known for it. A read error is possible here, since a much larger clone lies one base away. The method was 5' RACE. RNA was extracted from 8,000 to 10,000 sorted cells per sample using the RNeasy Micro Kit. Libraries were built by template-switch reverse transcription followed by PCR amplification of the CDR3gamma and CDR3delta regions. Sequencing of the amplicons was done on an Illumina MiSeq with the V2 300 kit, which yielded 150 bp paired-end reads. The source study handled its data this way. Read quality was checked with FastQC version 0.11.8. Reads were aligned to GenBank TRG or TRD reference genes with MiXCR version 3.0.3 to construct CDR3 sequences. MiXCR ran with default parameters, except that TRDD assembly used 3 instead of 5 consecutive nucleotides. Repertoire analyses, including normalized Shannon-Wiener diversity, clonotype tracking and multidimensional scaling, used VDJtools version 1.2.1 with default settings. CDR3 sequences that were out-of-frame or contained stop codons were left out of the analysis. Identical DNA sequences were merged into single rows after TCRdb reprocessed the public reads with CATT. These V and J calls originate from TCRdb's pipeline instead of the authors' own analysis. For this sample the table gives 450 to 700 delta-chain clones, of which 20% to 30% were detected only once. The top ten constitute approximately 60% of the sample.

The treatment or condition label here, explained by the study, means: aminobisphosphonate causing endogenous IPP accumulation, roughly 0.92 uM. Following expansion, live CD3+ TCRgammadelta+ Vgamma9+ Vdelta2+ T cells were FACS-sorted using a FACS Aria III. Before expansion, PBMC were pulsed with 1 uM zoledronate for one day and were then washed three times. Expansion of the cultures lasted around 15 days, and IL-2 was replenished every 3 to 4 days. Following the one-day stimulant pulse, the cells were washed three times and then grown in medium with approximately 100 U/mL IL-2. Before culture, peripheral blood mononuclear cells were isolated using Lymphoprep gradient centrifugation and then cryopreserved in liquid nitrogen. The germline V gene yields GEAIGNYY for CDR1 and EKD for CDR2. Trimming takes 4 bases off V and 0 bases off J; junction bases not matched to a gene: 21. The CDR3, from cysteine to phenylalanine, totals 20 residues. The sequence is cut down to CDR3 DNA, 60 bases in frame from base 1.

This record comes from a study of in vitro expanded adult blood gammadelta T cells (dated by TCRdb to 2019 to 2021). For context, the study as a whole: Among T cells, the purity of sorted Vgamma9Vdelta2 cells was between 94.4% and 100%. The study compared the TCR repertoire of Vgamma9Vdelta2 T cells expanded in vitro with a mistletoe-extract drug against those expanded with HMBPP or zoledronate. For every donor, cells were stimulated separately with HMBPP, zoledronate or AbnobaViscum P, and the TRG and TRD CDR3 repertoires from each condition were sequenced. The TCR repertoire analysis included a few subjects. The research as a whole found: All repertoires were derived from in vitro expanded cultures of healthy donor cells rather than from mistletoe-treated patients. AbnobaViscum P-expanded Vgamma9Vdelta2 repertoires showed CDR3 length, diversity and J usage similar to HMBPP- and zoledronate-expanded repertoires, suggesting a polyclonal response. The TRDV2 repertoire shared between treatments was private to each donor, and multidimensional scaling clustered TRD repertoires by subject rather than stimulant. Top TRGV9 CDR3 clonotypes were largely public, being shared across donors and across all three stimulation conditions.

The V and J segments used are TRDV2 and TRDJ1; the junction holds 8 bases that match TRDD3. The J gene, not given by TCRdb, was assigned here from a germline match of the nucleotide sequence. The clonotype was recovered from an adult in good health. The sequenced sample was gamma-delta T cells from peripheral blood expanded in culture, obtained from an in vitro culture stimulated with zoledronate. The nucleotide sequence is TGTGCCTGTGATATGATTCTTACTGGGGGTTCGACGGCCTACACCGATAAACTCATCTTT. Translated, this gives CACDMILTGGSTAYTDKLIF.